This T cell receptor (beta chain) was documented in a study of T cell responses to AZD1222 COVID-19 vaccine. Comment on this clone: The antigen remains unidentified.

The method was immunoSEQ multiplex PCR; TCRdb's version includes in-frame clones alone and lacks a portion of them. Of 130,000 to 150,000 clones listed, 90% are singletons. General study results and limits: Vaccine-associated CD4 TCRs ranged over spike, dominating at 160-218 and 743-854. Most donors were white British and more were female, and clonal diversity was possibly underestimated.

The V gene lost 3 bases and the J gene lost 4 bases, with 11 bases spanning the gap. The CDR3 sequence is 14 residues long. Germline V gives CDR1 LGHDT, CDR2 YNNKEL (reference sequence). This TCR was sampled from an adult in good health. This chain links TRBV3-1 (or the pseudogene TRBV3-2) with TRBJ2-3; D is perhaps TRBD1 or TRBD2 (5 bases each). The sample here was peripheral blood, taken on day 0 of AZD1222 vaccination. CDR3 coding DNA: TGTGCCAGCAGCCACCGGGACCGTCCAGATACGCAGTATTTT. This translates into CASSHRDRPDTQYF.